The present entry profiles one TCR beta chain with its context. This record belongs to a study of blood T cell repertoires in COVID-19. Study details: PBMCs, B-cell-depleted T cells, or T cells were the source of the cDNA or gDNA that made up the material.

In assigning cohorts, the study relied on participant-reported clinical history. Within the 2 weeks before study entry, each person in the exposed group met a COVID-19 case. Study processing details: Reference gene primer amplification gave estimated nucleated cell counts. Some clones are missing from TCRdb's copy, which holds only in-frame ones; the method was immunoSEQ multiplex PCR. V and J calls and clone size are copied from that table; D and trimming were computed from the DNA. The sample contains over 200,000 clones, 75% to 90% of which appear only once. The sample consisted of PBMCs or T cells enriched from blood (not recorded which). The clonotype originates from a woman aged 25 to 39 who had been exposed to COVID-19.

CDR3 DNA: TGTGCCAGTAGCCCCGTTAGGGGTTCAGCTTTCTTT. This translates into CASSPVRGSAFF. The gene calls are TRBV19 and TRBJ1-1; possibly TRBD1 for D (5 bases). V was pared by 6 bases and J by 10 bases, with 15 bases between. Germline V gene lookup returns CDR1 LNHDA and CDR2 SQIVND (reference sequence). This CDR3 region has 12 residues.